These 9 T cell receptor beta chains share one sample of origin, sequenced in a study of identical twins. TCRdb ran MiXCR on the 5' RACE reads and lists one entry per CDR3 protein. The data hold hundreds of thousands of distinct CDR3 sequences, with approximately 20% observed a single time. These data also featured in a second study, about yellow fever vaccine responses in identical twins.

Sequenced input: CD4+ T cells sorted from blood. The receptors stem from a woman aged 18-35 years in good health.

This clonotype was observed a single time. This chain uses TRBV5-1 with TRBJ1-1; D unresolved. The CDR3 extends over 15 amino acids. The germline CDR1 and CDR2 sequences are SGHRS and YFSETQ. V lost 0 bases and J 2 bases, leaving 11 bases between the germline ends. CDR3 nucleotides: TGCGCCAGCAGCTTGGGGGCCGGTGAAAACACTGAAGCTTTCTTT. It encodes CASSLGAGENTEAFF.

V is TRBV12-3 or TRBV12-4 and J is TRBJ1-5; no definite D call. V was cut by 1 base and J by 0 bases, with 7 bases left in between. The CDR3 runs to 15 residues. The CDR3 nucleotides are TGTGCCAGCAGTTTAGGGAGTTATAGCAATCAGCCCCAGCATTTT. This encodes CASSLGSYSNQPQHF.

This clonotype was observed a few times. This sequence joins TRBV20-1 and TRBJ2-2, with a weak D call TRBD2 (5 bases). CDR3 length: 12 amino acids. CDR1 DFQATT and CDR2 SNEGSKA come from the germline V gene (reference sequence). Trimming left V 1 base short and J 6 bases short, with 6 bases between. CDR3 DNA sequence: TGCAGTGCTAGAGCTAGCCCCGGGGAGCTGTTTTTT. As protein: CSARASPGELFF.

The table lists this clonotype with many counts. V and J are TRBV29-1 and TRBJ2-1; D unresolved. The CDR3 extends over 12 amino acids. Trimming cost V 0 bases and J 8 bases, with 8 bases left between them. Per the germline V gene, CDR1 is SQVTM and CDR2 is ANQGSEA. In nucleotides, the CDR3 is TGCAGCGTTGAAGATGGACCAGATGAGCAGTTCTTC. This gives the protein CSVEDGPDEQFF.

Only one count was recorded for this clonotype. The chain combines TRBV5-5 with TRBJ1-2; TRBD1 might be the D (6 bases). The V gene lost 0 bases and the J gene lost 12 bases, with 21 bases spanning the gap. This CDR3 has 15 amino acids. Germline V gene lookup returns CDR1 SGHKS and CDR2 YYEKEE (reference sequence). CDR3 sequence reads: CASSLVGVQGPRHTF. The CDR3 DNA reads TGTGCCAGCAGCTTGGTGGGGGTCCAGGGGCCGAGGCACACCTTC. Using reference TRBV5-5 and TRBJ1-2 for the parts outside the CDR3, the full variable domain is DAGVTQSPTHLIKTRGQQVTLRCSPISGHKSVSWYQQVLGQGPQFIFQYYEKEERGRGNFPDRFSARQFPNYSSELNVNALLLGDSALYLCASSLVGVQGPRHTFGSGTRLTVV.

This clonotype was observed a few times. The rearrangement uses TRBV12-3 or TRBV12-4 and TRBJ1-6; TRBD1 might be the D (5 bases). The CDR3 contains 14 residues. The V and J ends lost 4 bases and 6 bases respectively, with 10 bases between them. CDR3 DNA: TGTGCCAGCAGTTCCTCGACAGCTAATTCACCCCTCCACTTT. Protein sequence: CASSSSTANSPLHF.

The rearrangement links TRBV2 to TRBJ1-1, with 7 bases matching TRBD1. This CDR3 spans 12 amino acids. Germline CDR1 is SNHLY and CDR2 is FYNNEI. With V trimmed by 8 bases and J by 10 bases, 10 bases remained unmatched. For the CDR3, the DNA is TGTGCCAGCCGGGACAGCTTATCAGTAGCTTTCTTT. It specifies CASRDSLSVAFF. Based on the CDR3 plus reference TRBV2 and TRBJ1-1, the full variable domain is EPEVTQTPSHQVTQMGQEVILRCVPISNHLYFYWYRQILGQKVEFLVSFYNNEISEKSEIFDDQFSVERPDGSNFTLKIRSTKLEDSAMYFCASRDSLSVAFFGQGTRLTVV.

The chain is built from TRBV4-2 and TRBJ2-3, with 13 positions matching TRBD2. The germline gives CDR1 LGHNA, CDR2 YNFKEQ. This CDR3 contains 17 residues. The ends lost 3 bases at V and 1 base at J; junction bases unmatched: 4. The CDR3 reads CASSQDGTSGGTDTQYF. As DNA, the CDR3 is TGTGCCAGCAGCCAGGATGGGACTAGCGGGGGCACAGATACGCAGTATTTT.

This clonotype was picked up a small number of times. This sequence joins TRBV6-5 and TRBJ1-1, with TRBD1 matching 7 bases. The CDR3 runs to 17 residues. The junction had 11 bases not matched to a gene; V was cut back by 0 bases and J by 4 bases. Germline CDR1 reads MNHEY; CDR2 reads SVGAGI. As DNA, the CDR3 is TGTGCCAGCAGTTACTCGGGAACGGGACAGCTAACCACTGAAGCTTTCTTT. The encoded protein is CASSYSGTGQLTTEAFF.